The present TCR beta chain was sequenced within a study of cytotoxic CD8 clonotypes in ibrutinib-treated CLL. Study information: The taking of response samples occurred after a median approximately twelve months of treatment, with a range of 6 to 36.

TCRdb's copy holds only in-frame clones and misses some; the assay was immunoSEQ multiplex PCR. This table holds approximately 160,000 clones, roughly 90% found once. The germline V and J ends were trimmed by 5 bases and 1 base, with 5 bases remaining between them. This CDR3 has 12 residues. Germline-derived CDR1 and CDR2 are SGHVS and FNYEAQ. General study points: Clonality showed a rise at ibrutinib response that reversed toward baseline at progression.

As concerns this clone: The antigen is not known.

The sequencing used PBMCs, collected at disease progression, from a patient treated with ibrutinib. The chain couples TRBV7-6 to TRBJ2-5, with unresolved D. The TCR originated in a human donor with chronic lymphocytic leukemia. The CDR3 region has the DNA TGTGCCAGCAGCGTATCCCAAGAGACCCAGTACTTC. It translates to CASSVSQETQYF.